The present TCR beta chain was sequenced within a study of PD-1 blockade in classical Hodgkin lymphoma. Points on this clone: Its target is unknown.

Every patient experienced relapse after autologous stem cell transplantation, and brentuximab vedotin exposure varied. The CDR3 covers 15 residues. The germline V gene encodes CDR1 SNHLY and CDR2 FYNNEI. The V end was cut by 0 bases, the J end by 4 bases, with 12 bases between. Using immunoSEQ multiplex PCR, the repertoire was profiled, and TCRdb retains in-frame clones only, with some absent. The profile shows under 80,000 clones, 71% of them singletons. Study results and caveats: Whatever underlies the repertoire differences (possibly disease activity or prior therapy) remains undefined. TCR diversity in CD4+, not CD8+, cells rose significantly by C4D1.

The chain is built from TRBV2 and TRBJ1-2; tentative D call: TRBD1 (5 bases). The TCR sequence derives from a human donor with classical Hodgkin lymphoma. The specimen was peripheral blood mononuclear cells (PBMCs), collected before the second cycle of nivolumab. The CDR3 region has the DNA TGTGCCAGCAGTGAAGCAGTGCAGGGTGGCTATGGCTACACCTTC. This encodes CASSEAVQGGYGYTF.